This is a list of T cell receptor beta chains from one sample in a study of PD-1 blockade in mismatch repair-deficient tumors. Assay used: immunoSEQ multiplex PCR; TCRdb lists only in-frame clones, some missing. Of about 40,000 clones listed, roughly 77% are singletons. The input for sequencing was peripheral blood, taken 4 weeks after starting pembrolizumab. The receptors stem from an adult with mismatch repair-deficient cancer. Each CDR3 is given with its conserved first and last residue. D genes are given only for firm matches. Part of the rows lack a size; the others show once, few, many or a class for expanded clones.

len	v_gene	abundance	j_gene	d_gene	CDR3nt	CDR3aa
15	TRBV29-1	NA	TRBJ2-2	NA	TGCAGCGTTGAATTGGGGACACGGGTTACCGGGGAGCTGTTTTTT	CSVELGTRVTGELFF
15	TRBV6-5	NA	TRBJ2-1	TRBD1	TGTGCCAGCAGTTATTCCGGGACAGGGGGCAATGAGCAGTTCTTC	CASSYSGTGGNEQFF
13	TRBV25-1	NA	TRBJ1-5	NA	TGTGCCAGCAGTGACAGGGTTGATCAGCCCCAGCATTTT	CASSDRVDQPQHF
13	TRBV10-3	NA	TRBJ1-1	NA	TGTGCCATCAGTGAACAGGGGAACACTGAAGCTTTCTTT	CAISEQGNTEAFF
15	TRBV6-4	NA	TRBJ2-2	TRBD2	TGTGCCAGCAGTGAGTCTAGCGGGAGTACCGGGGAGCTGTTTTTT	CASSESSGSTGELFF
14	TRBV7-2	NA	TRBJ2-7	NA	TGTGCCAGCAGCTTAGAGGGCCGCGCCTACGAGCAGTACTTC	CASSLEGRAYEQYF
16	TRBV10-3	NA	TRBJ2-1	NA	TGTGCCATCAGTGAAAAGCGGACCCGCTCCTACAATGAGCAGTTCTTC	CAISEKRTRSYNEQFF
13	TRBV29-1	once	TRBJ2-7	NA	TGCAGCGTTGAAGATGAGGCGACCTACGAGCAGTACTTC	CSVEDEATYEQYF
12	TRBV10-2	NA	TRBJ1-2	NA	TGCGCCAGCAGTGAAGGGGACTATGGCTACACCTTC	CASSEGDYGYTF
15	TRBV6-5	few	TRBJ2-7	NA	TGTGCCAGCAGTTATAACGGGAAAGGCTCCTACGAGCAGTACTTC	CASSYNGKGSYEQYF
8	TRBV15	few	TRBJ1-1	NA	TGTGCCCCTCGGGTGGCTTTCTTT	CAPRVAFF
13	TRBV15	NA	TRBJ1-1	NA	TGTGCCACCAGCAGAGGGACGGGAACTGAAGCTTTCTTT	CATSRGTGTEAFF
18	TRBV21-1	NA	TRBJ2-1	NA	TGTGCCAGCAGCAAACCGGACTCTAGCGGGGTCTCCTACAATGAGCAGTTCTTC	CASSKPDSSGVSYNEQFF
13	TRBV5-1	once	TRBJ2-2	NA	TGCGCCAGCAGATCGACTATGGCCGGGGAGCTGTTTTTT	CASRSTMAGELFF
13	TRBV18	NA	TRBJ2-7	NA	TGTGCCAGCTCACCGGCCTCCTCCTACGAGCAGTACTTC	CASSPASSYEQYF
16	TRBV5-4	once	TRBJ1-4	TRBD1	TGTGCCAGCAGCCAAGATCGGGGGACAGGGAACGAAAAACTGTTTTTT	CASSQDRGTGNEKLFF
14	TRBV19	NA	TRBJ1-1	TRBD1	TGTGCCAGTAGTTTGGGACAGGGGACGGCTGAAGCTTTCTTT	CASSLGQGTAEAFF
15	TRBV2	once	TRBJ2-3	NA	TGTGCCAGCAGTGAATATGGCAGGGCGGCAGATACGCAGTATTTT	CASSEYGRAADTQYF
15	TRBV2	NA	TRBJ2-7	TRBD1	TGTGCCAGCAGTGTGACCGGGACAGGGGGGAAGGAGCAGTACTTC	CASSVTGTGGKEQYF
15	TRBV6-1	NA	TRBJ1-2	NA	TGTGCCAGCAGTGAAGCGCTTTATGGATCTAGGGGCTACACCTTC	CASSEALYGSRGYTF
12	TRBV27	few	TRBJ2-3	TRBD2	TGTGCTAGTGCGGGAGGGCGGGATACGCAGTATTTT	CASAGGRDTQYF
18	TRBV9	NA	TRBJ2-1	NA	TGTGCCAGCAGCGTAGACGAGACCGGAGGGCCTGTCTTCAATGAGCAGTTCTTC	CASSVDETGGPVFNEQFF
15	TRBV21-1	NA	TRBJ2-7	NA	TGTGCCAGCAGCGGTGGGCTAGCGGGAGTGGGCGAGCAGTACTTC	CASSGGLAGVGEQYF
13	TRBV6-4	NA	TRBJ2-1	NA	TGTGCCAGCAGTCGGGGACCCAACAATGAGCAGTTCTTC	CASSRGPNNEQFF
14	TRBV9	NA	TRBJ2-7	NA	TGTGCCAGCAGCGCGGGGGACACTCCCTACGAGCAGTACTTC	CASSAGDTPYEQYF
15	TRBV27	NA	TRBJ2-3	TRBD2	TGTGCCAGCAGTGACGGGAGCGGGAGTACAGATACGCAGTATTTT	CASSDGSGSTDTQYF
13	TRBV7-9	NA	TRBJ1-1	NA	TGTGCCAGCAGACGCCCACAGGGAAGTGAAGCTTTCTTT	CASRRPQGSEAFF
13	TRBV5-1	NA	TRBJ2-4	NA	TGCGCCAGCAGCCGGGCGGAAGGTCGGGATCAGTACTTC	CASSRAEGRDQYF
16	TRBV11-3	NA	TRBJ2-5	TRBD1	TGTGCCAGCAGCAAATCCGGACAGGGGCCCCAAGAGACCCAGTACTTC	CASSKSGQGPQETQYF
13	TRBV5-5	NA	TRBJ2-7	NA	TGTGCCAGCAGCTTATTGGGGGCCTACGAGCAGTACTTC	CASSLLGAYEQYF
14	TRBV6-1	NA	TRBJ2-2	TRBD1	TGTGCCAGCAGTGATAGACAGGGCACCGGGGAGCTGTTTTTT	CASSDRQGTGELFF